This entry lists 15 T cell receptor beta chains sequenced from one sample in a study of siplizumab effects on memory and regulatory T cells. Using immunoSEQ multiplex PCR, the repertoire was profiled, and TCRdb retains in-frame clones only, with some absent. In the table there are 70,000 to 95,000 clones, about 87% of which are singletons. Sequencing was carried out using CD4+ T cells sorted from blood. These receptor sequences come from a human donor in good health.

The chain recombines TRBV6-5 with TRBJ2-1, with 9 bases identical to TRBD2. This CDR3 is built from 15 residues. The V gene's germline CDR1 is MNHEY and CDR2 SVGAGI. After removal of 5 bases from V and 2 bases from J, the junction contained 4 bases not matched to a gene. The CDR3 reads CASSRGTSPYNEQFF. The CDR3 DNA sequence: TGTGCCAGCAGTCGTGGGACTAGCCCCTACAATGAGCAGTTCTTC.

The chain has TRBV5-4 and TRBJ2-6; maybe TRBD1 (6 bases). The CDR3 sequence is 18 residues long. Trimming took 4 bases from V and 0 from J, leaving 17 bases between them. Germline CDR1 and CDR2: SGHNT and YYREEE (reference sequence). The DNA for the CDR3 is TGTGCCAGCAGCCCAAATGGGGGCCGTTACTCTGGGGCCAACGTCCTGACTTTC. Protein sequence: CASSPNGGRYSGANVLTF.

The chain is built from TRBV27 and TRBJ1-2; D possibly corresponds to TRBD1 (6 bases). V was pared by 4 bases and J by 0 bases, with 12 bases between. The CDR3 covers 15 residues. The germline V gene has CDR1 MNHEY and CDR2 SMNVEV (reference sequence). Written as DNA, the CDR3 is TGTGCCAGCAGTTCCCCGGGACATTCTAACTATGGCTACACCTTC. This sequence encodes CASSSPGHSNYGYTF.

The CDR3 region is CASSLDARGFYNEQFF. CDR3 in DNA: TGCGCCAGCAGCTTGGACGCCAGGGGGTTCTACAATGAGCAGTTCTTC. This chain links TRBV5-1 with TRBJ2-1; 7 bases are shared with TRBD1. The V gene end was trimmed by 0 bases and the J gene end by 3 bases; junction bases not matched to a gene: 6. CDR1 and CDR2 from the germline V gene are SGHRS and YFSETQ. The CDR3 contains 16 residues.

The J gene is TRBJ1-2, the V gene TRBV7-9, with D unclear. The CDR3 has 16 amino acids. The germline CDR1 and CDR2 sequences are SEHNR and FQNEAQ (reference sequence). Trimming took 7 bases from V and 0 from J, leaving 18 bases between them. CDR3 sequence (DNA): TGTGCCAGCACCCCGCTTTACCTTGGGACTAACTATGGCTACACCTTC. This sequence encodes CASTPLYLGTNYGYTF. Looking up the rest from reference TRBV7-9 and TRBJ1-2 gives the full variable domain: DTGVSQNPRHKITKRGQNVTFRCDPISEHNRLYWYRQTLGQGPEFLTYFQNEAQLEKSRLLSDRFSAERPKGSFSTLEIQRTEQGDSAMYLCASTPLYLGTNYGYTFGSGTRLTVV.

V usage is TRBV12-5 and J usage is TRBJ2-2; D might be TRBD1 (6 bases). CDR1 LGHNT and CDR2 FRNRAP come from the germline V gene. Trimming shortened V by 7 bases and J by 0 bases, and 9 bases separated the two germline ends. CDR3 size: 14 residues. The CDR3 DNA sequence: TGTGCTAGTGAGGGGGTAGCGAACACCGGGGAGCTGTTTTTT. Translated: CASEGVANTGELFF.

The CDR3, as DNA: TGTGCCAGCAGTGCAACAGGGGTCAGAACTGAAGCTTTCTTT. This encodes CASSATGVRTEAFF. The chain employs TRBV6-1 and TRBJ1-1, with 7 positions matching TRBD1. V shed 4 bases and J 5 bases; nucleotides not matched to a gene: 7. The CDR3 runs 14 residues. The germline V gene encodes CDR1 MNHNS and CDR2 SASEGT.

This clone has only one observation. The rearrangement joins TRBV29-1 to TRBJ2-3; 8 bases map to TRBD2. Per the germline V gene, CDR1 is SQVTM and CDR2 is ANQGSEA. This CDR3 is 12 amino acids long. This CDR3 is CRTSDYTDTQYF. The CDR3 coding sequence is TGCAGGACTAGCGATTACACAGATACGCAGTATTTT.

CDR3 region: CASSLRDYEQYF. The CDR3 DNA follows: TGTGCCAGCAGCTTACGGGACTACGAGCAGTACTTC. The genes are TRBV5-5 and TRBJ2-7; D perhaps matches TRBD2 (5 bases). Germline V gene sequence: CDR1 SGHKS, CDR2 YYEKEE (reference sequence). Trimming stripped 2 bases from V and 3 bases from J, with 6 bases between. This CDR3 has 12 amino acids.

The rearrangement joins TRBV11-2 to TRBJ1-2, with D possibly TRBD1 on 5 matching bases. Trimming stripped 6 bases from V and 1 base from J, with 18 bases between. Germline CDR1 SGHAT, CDR2 FQNNGV. There are 16 residues in the CDR3. CDR3 sequence reads: CASSSTPQGNNYGYTF. The CDR3 bases are TGTGCCAGCAGTTCCACCCCCCAGGGAAATAACTATGGCTACACCTTC.

This clone has a single count. The V gene is TRBV5-1, the J gene TRBJ1-1; no clear D gene. The CDR3 extends over 15 amino acids. V dropped 1 base and J dropped 5 bases, with 15 bases sitting between them. Germline assignment: CDR1 SGHRS and CDR2 YFSETQ. The CDR3 coding sequence is TGCGCCAGCAGCTTGTGGAGCAGGAGTTCAACTGAAGCTTTCTTT. Translation: CASSLWSRSSTEAFF.

Only one count was recorded for this clone. V and J are TRBV4-3 and TRBJ2-1; D is possibly TRBD2 (6 bases). Germline V CDR1 and CDR2: LGHNA, YSLEER. CDR3 length: 14 residues. The V gene lost 0 bases and the J gene lost 9 bases, with 12 bases spanning the gap. As DNA, the CDR3 is TGCGCCAGCAGCCAAGATGTGGGAGGTCTTGAGCAGTTCTTC. Encoded protein: CASSQDVGGLEQFF.

This chain connects TRBV11-2 to TRBJ1-4, with D unclear. Trimming removed 1 base from V and 12 bases from J, with 12 bases in between. The CDR3 length is 13 residues. The germline V gene has CDR1 SGHAT and CDR2 FQNNGV. Written as DNA, the CDR3 is TGTGCCAGCAGCTTAGTGGTAGCCGGGGAACTGTTTTTT. Amino acid sequence: CASSLVVAGELFF.

The rearrangement joins TRBV7-2 to TRBJ1-2; D might be TRBD1 (6 bases). The CDR3 consists of 13 residues. Germline loops: CDR1 SGHTA, CDR2 FQGNSA. V was trimmed by 3 bases and J by 6 bases, leaving 11 bases between them. CDR3 in amino acids: CASSFRGADGYTF. CDR3 nucleotide sequence: TGTGCCAGCAGCTTCCGGGGGGCGGATGGCTACACCTTC. The full variable domain, rest sourced from reference TRBV7-2 and TRBJ1-2, is GAGVSQSPSNKVTEKGKDVELRCDPISGHTALYWYRQSLGQGLEFLIYFQGNSAPDKSGLPSDRFSAERTGGSVSTLTIQRTQQEDSAVYLCASSFRGADGYTFGSGTRLTVV.

This rearrangement joins TRBV5-5 to TRBJ1-4; weak D call: TRBD1 (5 bases). Germline-derived CDR1 and CDR2 are SGHKS and YYEKEE (reference sequence). V gave up 5 bases and J gave up 2 bases, with 10 bases separating them. The length of the CDR3 is 14 residues. The CDR3 is CASRGALTNEKLFF. The CDR3 DNA is TGTGCCAGCAGAGGGGCCCTTACTAATGAAAAACTGTTTTTT.